This T cell receptor beta chain was captured by sequencing in a study of T cell responses to AZD1222 COVID-19 vaccine. Germline CDR1 LNHDA, CDR2 SQIVND (reference sequence). The CDR3 is 14 amino acids. Between the trimmed V and J ends, which lost 5 bases and 5 bases, there was a span of 12 bases. Sequencing used immunoSEQ multiplex PCR; TCRdb keeps in-frame clones, though not all of them. The sample includes more than 95,000 clones, roughly 90% seen only once; the top ten take roughly 1.4%. This receptor was identified in an adult in good health. This sample comprised peripheral blood, obtained on day 0 of AZD1222 vaccination. V and J are TRBV19 and TRBJ1-4; TRBD1 might be the D (6 bases). CDR3 residues: CASSLGQMNEKLFF. The CDR3 region has the DNA TGTGCCAGTAGTCTCGGACAGATGAATGAAAAACTGTTTTTT.